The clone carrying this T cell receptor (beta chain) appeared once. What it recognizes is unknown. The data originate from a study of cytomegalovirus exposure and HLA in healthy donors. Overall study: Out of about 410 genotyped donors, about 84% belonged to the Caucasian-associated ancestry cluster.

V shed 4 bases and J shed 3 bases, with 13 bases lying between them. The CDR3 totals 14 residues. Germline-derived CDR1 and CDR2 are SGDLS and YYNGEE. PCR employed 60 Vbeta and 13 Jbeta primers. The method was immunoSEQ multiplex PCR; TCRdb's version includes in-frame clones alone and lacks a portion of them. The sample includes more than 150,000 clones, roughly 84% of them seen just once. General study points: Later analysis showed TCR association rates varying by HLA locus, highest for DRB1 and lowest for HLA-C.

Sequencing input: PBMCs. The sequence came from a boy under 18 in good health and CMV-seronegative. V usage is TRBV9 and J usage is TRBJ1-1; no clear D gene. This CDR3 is CASSIRVFDTEAFF. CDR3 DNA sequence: TGTGCCAGCAGCATCCGGGTCTTCGACACTGAAGCTTTCTTT.